This T cell receptor (beta chain) was recovered during a study of lymphopenia after photon versus proton radiotherapy. General observations from the study: Survival link was tested only in deceased patients; proton benefit remains a possibility. After the lymphocyte nadir, photon-treated repertoires showed oligoclonal expansion, especially of CD8+ Temra cells. In patients who died, overall survival fell as post-nadir TCR diversity dropped more. Proton therapy kept repertoires fairly stable, unlike photons, which gained effector/memory cells.

V lost 3 bases to trimming and J lost 0 bases, with 9 bases between them. Germline CDR1 is WSHSY and CDR2 is SAAADI. CDR3 length: 15 amino acids. On this clone itself: The antigen is undetermined.

Sequenced by immunoSEQ multiplex PCR; TCRdb stores in-frame clones only, minus some. The sample contains roughly 49,000 clones, around 90% of which appear only once. Material: peripheral blood, obtained from a patient treated with photon-based radiotherapy. This TCR derives from a woman aged 40 to 50 with cholangiocarcinoma. The chain joins TRBV10-2 to TRBJ2-1, with D tentatively TRBD2 (6 bases). The CDR3 DNA reads as TGCGCCAGCAGTGAACGCGGGGTCTCCTACAATGAGCAGTTCTTC. Encoded protein: CASSERGVSYNEQFF.